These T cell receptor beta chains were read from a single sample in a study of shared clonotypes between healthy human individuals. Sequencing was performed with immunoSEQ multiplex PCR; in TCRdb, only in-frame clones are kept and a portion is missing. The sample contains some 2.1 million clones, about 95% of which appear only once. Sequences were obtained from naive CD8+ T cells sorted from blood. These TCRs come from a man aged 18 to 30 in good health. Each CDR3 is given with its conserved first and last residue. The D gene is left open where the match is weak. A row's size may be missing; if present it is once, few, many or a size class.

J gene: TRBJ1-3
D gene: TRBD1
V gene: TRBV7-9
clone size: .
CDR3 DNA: TGTGCCAGCAGCTCCGGACAGGGGCGAACTGGAAACACCATATATTTT
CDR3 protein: CASSSGQGRTGNTIYF

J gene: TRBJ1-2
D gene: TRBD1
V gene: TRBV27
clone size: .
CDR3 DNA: TGTGCCAGCAGTTTATTGGGGACAGGGGACGGCTACACCTTC
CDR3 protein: CASSLLGTGDGYTF

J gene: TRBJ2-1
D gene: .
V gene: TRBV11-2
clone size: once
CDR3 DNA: TGTGCCAGCAGCCCCCTTAGGGTAGGCAATGAGCAGTTCTTC
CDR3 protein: CASSPLRVGNEQFF

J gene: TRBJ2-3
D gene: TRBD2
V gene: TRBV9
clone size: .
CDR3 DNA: TGTGCCAGCAGCCCCGGACTAGCGGGGGATACGCAGTATTTT
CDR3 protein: CASSPGLAGDTQYF

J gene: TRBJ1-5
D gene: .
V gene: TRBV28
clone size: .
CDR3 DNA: TGTGCCAGCAGTTTTTGGCAGGGCGGTCAGCCCCAGCATTTT
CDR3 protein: CASSFWQGGQPQHF

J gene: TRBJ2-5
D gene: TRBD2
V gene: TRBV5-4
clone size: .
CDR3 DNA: TGTGCCAGCAGCTTTAGCGGGGGGTTACAGGGGACCCAGTACTTC
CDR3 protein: CASSFSGGLQGTQYF

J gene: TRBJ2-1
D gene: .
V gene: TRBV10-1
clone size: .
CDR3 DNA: TGCGCCAGCAGCCATAGGAGGGATTTTTCGGATGAGCAGTTCTTC
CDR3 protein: CASSHRRDFSDEQFF

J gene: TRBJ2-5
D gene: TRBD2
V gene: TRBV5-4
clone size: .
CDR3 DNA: TGTGCCAGCAGCCCGTGGAGCGGGGGGGCCCAAGAGACCCAGTACTTC
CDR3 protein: CASSPWSGGAQETQYF

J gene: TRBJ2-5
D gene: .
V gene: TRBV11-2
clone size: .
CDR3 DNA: TGTGCCAGCAGCTTAGGGGCTAGACAAGAGACCCAGTACTTC
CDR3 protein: CASSLGARQETQYF

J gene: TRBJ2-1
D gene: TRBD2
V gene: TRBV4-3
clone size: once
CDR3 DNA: TGCGCCAGCAGCCAAGGTTTTTCAGAATACCGGGAGGGGCAGTTCTTC
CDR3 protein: CASSQGFSEYREGQFF

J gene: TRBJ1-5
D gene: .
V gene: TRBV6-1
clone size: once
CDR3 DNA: TGTGCCAGCCACCATTCCGGGAGCAATCAGCCCCAGCATTTT
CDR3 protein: CASHHSGSNQPQHF

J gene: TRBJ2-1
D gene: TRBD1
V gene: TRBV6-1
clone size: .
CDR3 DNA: TGTGCCAGCAGTGAGAGGGGGCGCGTTTATGAGCAGTTCTTC
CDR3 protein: CASSERGRVYEQFF

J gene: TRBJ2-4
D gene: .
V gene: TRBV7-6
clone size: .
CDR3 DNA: TGTGCCAGCAGCTCAGCGGGCAGTCCAAACATTCAGTACTTC
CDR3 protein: CASSSAGSPNIQYF

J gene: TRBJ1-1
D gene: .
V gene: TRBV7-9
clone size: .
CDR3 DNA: TGTGCCAGCAGCCTTCGACAGTCTGAAGCTTTCTTT
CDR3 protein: CASSLRQSEAFF

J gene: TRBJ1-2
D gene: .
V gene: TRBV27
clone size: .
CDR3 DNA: TGTGCCAGCAGTCCAACAGGGTTGGGGGCCTATGGCTACACCTTC
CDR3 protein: CASSPTGLGAYGYTF

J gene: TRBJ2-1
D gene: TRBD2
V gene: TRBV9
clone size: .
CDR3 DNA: TGTGCCAGCAGCGTAGTTACTAGCGACTACAATGAGCAGTTCTTC
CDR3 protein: CASSVVTSDYNEQFF

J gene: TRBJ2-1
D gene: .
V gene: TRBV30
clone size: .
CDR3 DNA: TGTGCCTGGAGTGTAACGCCCTCCTACAATGAGCAGTTCTTC
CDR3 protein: CAWSVTPSYNEQFF

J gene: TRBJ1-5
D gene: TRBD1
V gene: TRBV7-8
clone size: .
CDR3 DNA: TGTGCCAGCAGCGAGGGACAGTATAGCAATCAGCCCCAGCATTTT
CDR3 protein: CASSEGQYSNQPQHF

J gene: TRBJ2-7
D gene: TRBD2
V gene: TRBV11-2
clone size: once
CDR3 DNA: TGTGCCAGCAGCTTAGATGTGACTAGCGGGACCACCTACGAGCAGTACTTC
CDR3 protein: CASSLDVTSGTTYEQYF

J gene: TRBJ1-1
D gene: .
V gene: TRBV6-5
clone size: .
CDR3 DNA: TGTGCCAGCAAGGACGGGGGCTCTGAAGCTTTCTTT
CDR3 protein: CASKDGGSEAFF

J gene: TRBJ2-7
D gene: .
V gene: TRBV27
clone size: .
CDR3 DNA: TGTGCCAGCAGTTTGGGGGCCGGGACTCTTTACGAGCAGTACTTC
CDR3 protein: CASSLGAGTLYEQYF

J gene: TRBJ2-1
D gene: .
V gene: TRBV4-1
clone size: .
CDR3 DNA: TGCGCCAGCAGCCAAGACGGCAGCGTTTCCTACAATGAGCAGTTCTTC
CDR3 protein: CASSQDGSVSYNEQFF

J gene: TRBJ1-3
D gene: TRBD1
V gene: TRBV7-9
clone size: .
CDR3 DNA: TGTGCCAGCAGCTTATTCAGGGACAGACGCTCTGGAAACACCATATATTTT
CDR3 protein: CASSLFRDRRSGNTIYF

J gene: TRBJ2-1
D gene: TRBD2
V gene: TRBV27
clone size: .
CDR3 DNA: TGTGCCAGCAGTTTATCGGGTAAACTAGCGGGGTACAATGAGCAGTTCTTC
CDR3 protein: CASSLSGKLAGYNEQFF

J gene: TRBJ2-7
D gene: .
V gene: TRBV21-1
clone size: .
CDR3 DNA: TGTGCCAGCAGCCCAAGGGGGAGGCGGACAGGGCTTACCCAGTCCTACGAGCAGTACTTC
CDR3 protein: CASSPRGRRTGLTQSYEQYF

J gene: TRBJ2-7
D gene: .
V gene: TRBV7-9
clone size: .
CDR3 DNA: TGTGCCACCGATCAGACATCGAGCTCCTACGAGCAGTACTTC
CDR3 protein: CATDQTSSSYEQYF

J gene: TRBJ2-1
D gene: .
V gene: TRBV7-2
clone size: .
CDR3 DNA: TGTGCCAGCAGCTTCGGACTGTTCAATGAGCAGTTCTTC
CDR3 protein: CASSFGLFNEQFF

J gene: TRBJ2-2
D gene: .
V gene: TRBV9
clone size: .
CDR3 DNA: TGTGCCAGCAGCGGTGGGGACTTTGGCGGGGAGCTGTTTTTT
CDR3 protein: CASSGGDFGGELFF

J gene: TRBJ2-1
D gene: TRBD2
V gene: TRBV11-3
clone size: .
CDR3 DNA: TGTGCCAGCAGCCTAGGATCTAGCGGGAGGGTGTTCTTC
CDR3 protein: CASSLGSSGRVFF

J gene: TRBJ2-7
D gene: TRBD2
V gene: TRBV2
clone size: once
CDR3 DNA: TGTGCCACCAATAACCCGGGACTAGCGGGAAACGAGCAGTACTTC
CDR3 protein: CATNNPGLAGNEQYF

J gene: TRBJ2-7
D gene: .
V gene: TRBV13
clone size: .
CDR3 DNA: TGTGCCAGCAGCTGGGGACGGACCTACGAGCAGTACTTC
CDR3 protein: CASSWGRTYEQYF

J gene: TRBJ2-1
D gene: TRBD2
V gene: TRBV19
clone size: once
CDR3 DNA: TGTGCCAGTAGTATTGGGCTAGCGGGATTCTACAATGAGCAGTTCTTC
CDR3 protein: CASSIGLAGFYNEQFF

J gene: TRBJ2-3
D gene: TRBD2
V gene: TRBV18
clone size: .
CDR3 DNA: TGTGCCAGCTCACCAAAGCGGGAGGGCCTAGAAGATACGCAGTATTTT
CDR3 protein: CASSPKREGLEDTQYF

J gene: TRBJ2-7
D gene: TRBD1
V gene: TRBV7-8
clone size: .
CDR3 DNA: TGTGCCAGCAGCTTAGGACAGGGATTCGGTGGCTACGAGCAGTACTTC
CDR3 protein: CASSLGQGFGGYEQYF

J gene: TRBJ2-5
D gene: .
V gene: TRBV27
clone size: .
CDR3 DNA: TGTGCCAGCAGTTTATGGGCAGGGGAAGAGACCCAGTACTTC
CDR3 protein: CASSLWAGEETQYF

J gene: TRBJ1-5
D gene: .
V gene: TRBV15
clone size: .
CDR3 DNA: TGTGCCACCAGCAGAGATTTAGGTACCAATCAGCCCCAGCATTTT
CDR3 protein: CATSRDLGTNQPQHF

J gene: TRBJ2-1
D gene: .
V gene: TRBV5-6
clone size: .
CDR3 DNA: TGTGCCAGCAGCCGAGGTACCGGGGGGCCCAATGAGCAGTTCTTC
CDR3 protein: CASSRGTGGPNEQFF

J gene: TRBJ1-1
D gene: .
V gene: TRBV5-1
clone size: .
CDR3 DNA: TGCGCCAGCAGCTTTAATCCGAACACTGAAGCTTTCTTT
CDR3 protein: CASSFNPNTEAFF

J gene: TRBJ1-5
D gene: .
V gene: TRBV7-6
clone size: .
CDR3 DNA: TGTGCCAGCAGCTTAGGATTTGGGAAGGAGCAGCCCCAGCATTTT
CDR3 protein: CASSLGFGKEQPQHF

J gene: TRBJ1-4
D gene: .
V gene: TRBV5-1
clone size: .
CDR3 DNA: TGCGCCAGCAGCTCTAAGGGGATAAGGGTTAATGAAAAACTGTTTTTT
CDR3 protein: CASSSKGIRVNEKLFF

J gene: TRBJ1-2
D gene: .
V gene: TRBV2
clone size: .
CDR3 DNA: TGTGCCAGCAGTGAAATGACAACAGGTGGCTACACCTTC
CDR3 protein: CASSEMTTGGYTF